The 14 T cell receptor beta chains listed next were all sequenced from one sample in a study of T cell repertoires in cytomegalovirus infection. Using its own MiXCR run on the reads, TCRdb lists one record per CDR3 protein. Counted here are approximately 990,000 distinct CDR3 sequences, roughly 30% occurring once; the ten biggest clones make up around 15%. These receptors have no identified antigens. The sequenced sample was cultured CD8+ T cells from PBMCs, obtained from culture after CMV antigen stimulation. The receptors originated from a human donor in good health (CMV status not recorded). Some clones in this sample may be carry-over from other donors' samples.

There are a few counts of this clonotype. The rearrangement links TRBV6-2 or TRBV6-3 to TRBJ2-7; D might be TRBD1 (6 bases). There are 13 residues in the CDR3. Germline V gene sequence: CDR1 MNHEY, CDR2 SVGEGT. Trimming cost V 5 bases and J 3 bases, with 11 bases left between them. This CDR3 reads CASSANRVYEQYV. The CDR3 DNA sequence: TGTGCCAGCAGTGCTAACAGGGTCTACGAGCAGTACGTC.

In this sample, this clonotype turned up a few times. This rearrangement joins TRBV4-3 to TRBJ2-3, with a tentative D call TRBD2 (5 bases). This CDR3 is 17 amino acids long. Germline assignment: CDR1 LGHNA and CDR2 YSLEER. The V end lost 3 bases, the J end lost 0 bases, and 16 bases lay between the germline ends. Here the CDR3 DNA reads TGCGCCAGCAGCCATACCGAGCGGAGACGGAGCACAGATACGCAGTATTTT. Translated, it gives CASSHTERRRSTDTQYF.

Turning to this clonotype: A read error may be the cause here, since a much bigger clone is one base away. The CDR3 ends on some other residue instead of the conserved phenylalanine or tryptophan, so this is likely a read error. The chain recombines TRBV7-8 with TRBJ1-1; TRBD1 aligns across 8 bases. Per germline, CDR1 SGHVS and CDR2 FQNEAQ. The CDR3 is made up of 15 amino acids. V was pared by 4 bases and J by 5 bases, with 9 bases of the junction left unmatched. Here the CDR3 DNA reads TGTGCCAGCAGCTCAGAGACAGGGGTCCAAACTGAAGCTTTCATT. Amino acid sequence: CASSSETGVQTEAFI.

The rearrangement links TRBV5-6 to TRBJ2-7; a weak D match, TRBD2 (5 bases). CDR3 length: 13 amino acids. Germline V gene data show CDR1 as SGHDT and CDR2 as YYEEEE. Trimming left V 1 base short and J 7 bases short, with 12 bases between. Here the CDR3 reads CASSLTPREEQYF. The CDR3 bases are TGTGCCAGCAGCTTGACCCCTAGGGAGGAGCAGTACTTC.

Regarding this clonotype: The final CDR3 position lacks the conserved phenylalanine or tryptophan, pointing to a likely read error. The genes are TRBV10-2 and TRBJ1-5; tentatively, D is TRBD1 (6 bases). Germline V CDR1 and CDR2: WSHSY, SAAADI. The V and J ends lost 6 bases and 0 bases respectively, with 9 bases between them. The CDR3 has 14 residues. CDR3 nucleotide sequence: TGCGCCAGCAGCCCAGGGGTTAGCAATCAGCCCCAGCATTCT. Residues: CASSPGVSNQPQHS.

A few counts support this clonotype. The rearrangement links TRBV27 to TRBJ1-1; 9 positions match TRBD1. Trimming removed 2 bases from V and 6 bases from J; junction bases left unmatched: 16. Per germline, CDR1 MNHEY and CDR2 SMNVEV (reference sequence). This CDR3 region has 18 residues. In DNA form, the CDR3 reads TGTGCCAGCAGTTTAAGGAATGCGGGACAGGGTTATGGGTCTGAAGCTTTCTTT. Its protein product is CASSLRNAGQGYGSEAFF.

The J gene is TRBJ1-2, the V gene TRBV5-5; unclear D gene. Germline V CDR1 and CDR2: SGHKS, YYEKEE (reference sequence). The CDR3 runs to 15 residues. Trimming cost V 0 bases and J 4 bases, with 13 bases left between them. The CDR3, as DNA: TGTGCCAGCAGCTTGGCTTGGGGAAAGGGCTATGGCTACACCTTC. This sequence encodes CASSLAWGKGYGYTF.

The chain carries TRBV5-5 and TRBJ2-7; 11 positions agree with TRBD2. V lost 7 bases, J lost 4 bases, and 7 bases stayed unmatched. The germline V gene has CDR1 SGHKS and CDR2 YYEKEE (reference sequence). This CDR3 region has 14 residues. The DNA for the CDR3 is TGTGCCAGCGGACCGGGACTAGCGGCATACGAGCAGTACTTC. It encodes CASGPGLAAYEQYF.

This chain joins TRBV6-1 and TRBJ2-3; no clear D gene. CDR1 is MNHNS, CDR2 SASEGT, per germline. Trimming shortened V by 9 bases and J by 2 bases, and 15 bases separated the two germline ends. The CDR3 spans 14 residues. CDR3 sequence: CASWVWGVTDTQYF. CDR3 in DNA: TGTGCCAGTTGGGTTTGGGGTGTCACAGATACGCAGTATTTT.

DNA of the CDR3: TGTGCCAGCAGCGGGGGACAGGGGATAACAGATACGCAGTATTTT. Translated: CASSGGQGITDTQYF. This rearrangement joins TRBV5-3 to TRBJ2-3, with 10 positions matching TRBD1. TRBV5-3 is classed as an ORF, of uncertain function. This CDR3 comprises 15 residues. The ends lost 8 bases at V and 3 bases at J; junction bases unmatched: 9.

The genes are TRBV5-1 and TRBJ2-1; D is possibly TRBD1 (6 bases). Per germline, CDR1 SGHRS and CDR2 YFSETQ. V was trimmed by 10 bases and J by 6 bases, leaving 17 bases between them. The CDR3 covers 13 residues. The CDR3 region is CASYIQGPNEQFF. For the CDR3, the DNA is TGCGCCTCTTACATACAGGGCCCCAATGAGCAGTTCTTC.

This clonotype was recorded at least ten times. J is TRBJ2-1 and V is TRBV7-8; the match to TRBD2 covers 8 bases. This CDR3 is built from 15 residues. The germline gives CDR1 SGHVS, CDR2 FQNEAQ. V shed 3 bases and J 7 bases; nucleotides not matched to a gene: 8. CDR3 sequence reads: CASSLYGGADNEQFF. The CDR3, as DNA: TGTGCCAGCAGCTTGTACGGGGGGGCCGATAATGAGCAGTTCTTC.

This chain uses TRBV6-1 with TRBJ1-1; 7 nucleotides match TRBD1. Trimming at V came to 6 bases and at J to 0 bases, leaving 10 bases not matched to a gene. The germline V gene encodes CDR1 MNHNS and CDR2 SASEGT. There are 16 residues in the CDR3. In DNA, the CDR3 is TGTGCCAGCAGGTTCGGACAGGAGCCAATGAACACTGAAGCTTTCTTT. Translating it yields CASRFGQEPMNTEAFF.

The rearrangement joins TRBV6-2 or TRBV6-3 to TRBJ2-7, with unresolved D. V was pared by 3 bases and J by 2 bases, with 11 bases between. The CDR3 has 14 residues. Germline CDR1 reads MNHEY; CDR2 reads SVGEGT. The CDR3 is CASSYGSVAYEQYV. The CDR3 DNA reads TGTGCCAGCAGTTATGGGTCGGTCGCCTACGAGCAGTACGTC.